Given below is one TCR beta chain in context. This sample was included in a study of blood T cells in healthy people across ages. The CDR3 totals 16 residues. CDR1 is SGHKS and CDR2 is YYEKEE in the germline V gene (reference sequence). V lost 0 bases and J 0 bases, leaving 12 bases between the germline ends. With a J-beta primer mix and a sample-barcoded 5' primer, a second PCR ran about 7 to 12 cycles. One entry per CDR3 protein results from TCRdb running MiXCR on the 5' RACE reads. The sample has roughly 1,500,000 distinct CDR3 sequences; roughly 32% are singletons. What was sequenced was blood. The sequence was collected from a woman in her twenties or thirties in good health. The gene calls are TRBV5-5 and TRBJ2-5; tentatively, D is TRBD1 (6 bases). The CDR3 reads CASSLVGAGDQETQYF. CDR3 in DNA: TGTGCCAGCAGCTTGGTGGGAGCAGGGGACCAAGAGACCCAGTACTTC.